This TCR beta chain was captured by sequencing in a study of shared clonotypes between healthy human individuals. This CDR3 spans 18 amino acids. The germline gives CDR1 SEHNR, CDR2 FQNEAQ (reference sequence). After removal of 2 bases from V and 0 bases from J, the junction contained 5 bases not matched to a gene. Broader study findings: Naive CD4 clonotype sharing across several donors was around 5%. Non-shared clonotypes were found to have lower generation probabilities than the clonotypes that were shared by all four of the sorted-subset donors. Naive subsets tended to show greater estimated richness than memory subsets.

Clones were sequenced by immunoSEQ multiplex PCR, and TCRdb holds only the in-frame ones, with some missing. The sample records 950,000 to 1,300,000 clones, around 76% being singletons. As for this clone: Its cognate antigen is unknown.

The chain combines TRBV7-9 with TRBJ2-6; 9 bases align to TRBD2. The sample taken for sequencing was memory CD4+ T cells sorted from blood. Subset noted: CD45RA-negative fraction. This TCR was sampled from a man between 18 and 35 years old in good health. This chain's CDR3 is CASSLWAGGPSGANVLTF. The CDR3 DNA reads TGTGCCAGCAGCTTATGGGCGGGAGGGCCCTCTGGGGCCAACGTCCTGACTTTC.